One sample yielded the 9 T cell receptor beta chains listed below, sequenced in a study of blood T cell repertoires in COVID-19 (dated by TCRdb to the early 2020s). The library was prepared using the immunoSEQ multiplex PCR assay. TCRdb re-hosts the immuneACCESS table, in-frame sequences only. Its copies lack some clones; in the studies checked, an unresolved V gene accounts for under half of them, and the cause for the rest is not known. The sample contains 30,000 to 40,000 clones, roughly 85% of them found a single time. In total, the top ten clones hold about 3.9% of the sample. Sequencing was performed on peripheral blood. The receptors were gathered from a man aged 45 to 65 with acute or convalescent COVID-19.

Written as DNA, the CDR3 is TGTGCCAGCGGGACAGGAGCCTCTGGAAACACCATATATTTT. As protein: CASGTGASGNTIYF. The V and J genes are TRBV10-3 and TRBJ1-3; TRBD1 matches at 8 bases. The CDR3 is made up of 14 amino acids. V trimming: 10 bases; J trimming: 0 bases; junction bases outside the gene matches: 5. CDR1 and CDR2 from the germline V gene are ENHRY and SYGVKD.

The chain combines TRBV5-6 with TRBJ1-3; D is uncertain. The V end lost 1 base, the J end lost 0 bases, and 8 bases lay between the germline ends. This CDR3 is built from 15 residues. The V gene's germline CDR1 is SGHDT and CDR2 YYEEEE. DNA of the CDR3: TGTGCCAGCAGCTTGATGGTCTACTCTGGAAACACCATATATTTT. Encoded protein: CASSLMVYSGNTIYF.

This chain links TRBV7-2 with TRBJ1-5; 9 nucleotides align to TRBD1. CDR1 and CDR2 (germline): SGHTA, FQGNSA. V was pared by 6 bases and J by 6 bases, with 9 bases of the junction left unmatched. CDR3 size: 15 residues. The CDR3 DNA reads as TGTGCCAGCAGGCCTACAGGGGGCGCGGGTCAGCCCCAGCATTTT. This encodes CASRPTGGAGQPQHF.

DNA of the CDR3: TGTGCCAGCTCTCCGGACAGGGTGGCCACTGAAGCTTTCTTT. It encodes CASSPDRVATEAFF. The rearrangement links TRBV18 to TRBJ1-1, with 8 bases matching TRBD1. This CDR3 contains 14 residues. With 6 bases clipped from V and 4 bases from J, the junction kept 7 bases outside the gene matches. The germline gives CDR1 KGHSH, CDR2 LQKENI. The whole variable domain, remainder taken from reference TRBV18 and TRBJ1-1, is NAGVMQNPRHLVRRRGQEARLRCSPMKGHSHVYWYRQLPEEGLKFMVYLQKENIIDESGMPKERFSAEFPKEGPSILRIQQVVRGDSAAYFCASSPDRVATEAFFGQGTRLTVV.

The chain recombines TRBV7-3 with TRBJ1-6, with TRBD1 as a possible D gene (6 bases). Germline-derived CDR1 and CDR2 are SGHTA and FQGTGA. This CDR3 has 16 amino acids. V was clipped by 2 bases and J by 6 bases, with 14 bases between them. CDR3 nucleotides: TGTGCCAGCAGCTTAGCCCCCACAGGGAGTAATTCACCCCTCCACTTT. Its protein product is CASSLAPTGSNSPLHF.

The V and J genes are TRBV5-4 and TRBJ2-5; D might be TRBD1 (6 bases). The CDR3 is 16 residues long. From germline, CDR1 is SGHNT and CDR2 YYREEE (reference sequence). Trimming took off 0 bases at V and 4 bases at J, with 16 bases between the two ends. CDR3 protein: CASSLAPTGLGETQYF. CDR3 in DNA: TGTGCCAGCAGCTTGGCCCCAACAGGGTTGGGAGAGACCCAGTACTTC.

CDR3 protein: CASSDLLGGTGELFF. As DNA, the CDR3 is TGTGCCAGCAGTGATCTGCTGGGGGGCACCGGGGAGCTGTTTTTT. The chain recombines TRBV2 with TRBJ2-2; D is possibly TRBD2 (6 bases). The V gene's germline CDR1 is SNHLY and CDR2 FYNNEI. The CDR3 contains 15 residues. Trimming removed 3 bases at V and 4 bases at J, with 12 bases between.

The V call is TRBV5-1, the J call TRBJ1-5, with a tentative D call TRBD1 (6 bases). Trimming took 3 bases from V and 5 from J, leaving 15 bases between them. Germline CDR1 and CDR2: SGHRS and YFSETQ. CDR3 size: 15 residues. In DNA, the CDR3 is TGCGCCAGCAGCTCGCAGGGGCTATCGGATCAGCCCCAGCATTTT. Amino acid sequence: CASSSQGLSDQPQHF.

This clone was seen just once. The rearrangement uses TRBV28 and TRBJ2-5; maybe TRBD1 (5 bases). CDR1 and CDR2 (germline): MDHEN, SYDVKM. Trimming took off 8 bases at V and 5 bases at J, with 15 bases between the two ends. The CDR3 has 13 residues. The CDR3 loop reads CASQGSSLETQYF. Here the CDR3 DNA reads TGTGCCAGCCAGGGAAGTAGCCTGGAGACCCAGTACTTC.